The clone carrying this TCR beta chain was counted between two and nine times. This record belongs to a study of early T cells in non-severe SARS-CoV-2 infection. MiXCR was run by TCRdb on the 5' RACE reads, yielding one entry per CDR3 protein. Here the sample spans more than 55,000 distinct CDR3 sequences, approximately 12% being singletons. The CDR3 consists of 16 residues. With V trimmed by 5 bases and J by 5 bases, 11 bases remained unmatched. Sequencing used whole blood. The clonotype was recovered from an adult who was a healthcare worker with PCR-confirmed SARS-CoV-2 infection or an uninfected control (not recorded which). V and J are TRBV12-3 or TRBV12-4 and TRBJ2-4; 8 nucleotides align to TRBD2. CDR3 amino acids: CASSPAGGPGQNIQYF. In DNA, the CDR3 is TGTGCCAGCAGTCCCGCGGGGGGCCCGGGGCAAAACATTCAGTACTTC.